This T cell receptor (beta chain) was sequenced during a study of control samples from healthy donors and cancer patients. Clones were read by immunoSEQ multiplex PCR, and TCRdb kept only the in-frame ones, dropping some. This table holds 150,000 or so clones, more than 85% found once. The CDR3 has 15 amino acids. The V end was cut by 0 bases, the J end by 5 bases, with 13 bases between. CDR1 is GTSNPN, CDR2 SVGIG, per germline (reference sequence). The sample was blood. This chain uses TRBV30 with TRBJ1-4; D gene ambiguous. This TCR was recovered from a man between 18 and 29 years old in good health. CDR3 protein: CAWSVRGIRNEKLFF. For the CDR3, the DNA is TGTGCCTGGAGTGTTAGAGGGATAAGGAATGAAAAACTGTTTTTT.